Given below is one T cell receptor (beta chain) in context. Its antigen is as yet unknown. This sample stems from a study of shared clonotypes between healthy human individuals. Overall study findings and caveats: Generation probabilities of non-shared clonotypes were lower (relative to those shared by all four donors).

The CDR3 extends over 13 amino acids. Unmatched junction bases numbered 1, after V lost 6 bases and J lost 5 bases. From germline, CDR1 is MNHEY and CDR2 SVGAGI. Profiling relied on immunoSEQ multiplex PCR, and the TCRdb table lists in-frame clones only, not all of them. The sample lists roughly 2 million clones; under 97% were seen once. The sequencing sample was made of naive CD4+ T cells sorted from blood. The subset here: CD45RA+ positively selected. The chain employs TRBV6-5 and TRBJ2-1, with 10 bases that match TRBD1. This TCR was recovered from a man between 18 and 29 years old in good health. The CDR3 is CASRGQGNNEQFF. DNA of the CDR3: TGTGCCAGCAGGGGACAGGGGAACAATGAGCAGTTCTTC.